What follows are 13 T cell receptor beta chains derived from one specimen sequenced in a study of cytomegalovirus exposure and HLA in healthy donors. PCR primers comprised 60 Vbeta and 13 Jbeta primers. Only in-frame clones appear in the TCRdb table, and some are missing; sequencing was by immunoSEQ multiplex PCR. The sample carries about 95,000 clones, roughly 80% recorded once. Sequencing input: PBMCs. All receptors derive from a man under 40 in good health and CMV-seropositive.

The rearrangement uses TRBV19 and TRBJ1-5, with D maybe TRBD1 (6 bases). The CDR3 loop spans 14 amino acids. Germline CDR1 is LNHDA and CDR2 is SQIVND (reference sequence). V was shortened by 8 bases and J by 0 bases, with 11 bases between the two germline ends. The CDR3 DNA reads TGTGCCAGTGACCACAGGGATAGCAATCAGCCCCAGCATTTT. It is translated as CASDHRDSNQPQHF.

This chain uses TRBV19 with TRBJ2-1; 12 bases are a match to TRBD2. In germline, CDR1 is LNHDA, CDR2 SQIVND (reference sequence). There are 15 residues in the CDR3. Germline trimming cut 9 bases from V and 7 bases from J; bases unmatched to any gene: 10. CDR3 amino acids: CARPLAGGLKNEQFF. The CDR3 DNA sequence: TGTGCCAGACCCCTAGCGGGAGGGCTTAAGAATGAGCAGTTCTTC.

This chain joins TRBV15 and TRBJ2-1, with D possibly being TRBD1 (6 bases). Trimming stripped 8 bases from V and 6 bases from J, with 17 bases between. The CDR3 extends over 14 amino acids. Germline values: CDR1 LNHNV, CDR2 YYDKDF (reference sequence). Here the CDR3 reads CATSSIGQPNEQFF. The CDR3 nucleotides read TGTGCCACCTCGAGTATCGGACAGCCCAATGAGCAGTTCTTC.

The CDR3 loop is CASSEGDRSFQETQYF. The CDR3 bases are TGTGCCAGCAGTGAAGGGGACAGGTCCTTCCAAGAGACCCAGTACTTC. This rearrangement joins TRBV25-1 to TRBJ2-5; TRBD1 aligns across 8 bases. The CDR3 has 16 amino acids. The germline CDR1 and CDR2 sequences are MGHDK and SYGVNS. With 2 bases clipped from V and 1 base from J, the junction kept 6 bases outside the gene matches.

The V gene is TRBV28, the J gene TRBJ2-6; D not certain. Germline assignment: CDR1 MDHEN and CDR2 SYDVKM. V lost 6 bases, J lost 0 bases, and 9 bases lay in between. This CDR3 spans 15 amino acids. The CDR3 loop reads CASRSKLSGANVLTF. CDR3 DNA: TGTGCCAGCAGATCTAAGCTCTCTGGGGCCAACGTCCTGACTTTC.

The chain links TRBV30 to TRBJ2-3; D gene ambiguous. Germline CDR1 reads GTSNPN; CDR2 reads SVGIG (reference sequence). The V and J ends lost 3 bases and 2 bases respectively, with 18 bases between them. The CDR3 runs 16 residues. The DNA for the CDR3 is TGTGCCTGGAGGCCCCTCTCGGCAGGAAACACAGATACGCAGTATTTT. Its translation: CAWRPLSAGNTDTQYF.

DNA of the CDR3: TGTGCCAGCAGCTTAGATCATTTCGGCGGGAGGACTCCCGAGCAGTACTTC. As protein: CASSLDHFGGRTPEQYF. This chain links TRBV11-2 with TRBJ2-7, with 8 bases identical to TRBD2. CDR1 and CDR2 (germline): SGHAT, FQNNGV. V lost 0 bases and J lost 6; bases outside the gene matches: 13. This CDR3 has 17 amino acids.

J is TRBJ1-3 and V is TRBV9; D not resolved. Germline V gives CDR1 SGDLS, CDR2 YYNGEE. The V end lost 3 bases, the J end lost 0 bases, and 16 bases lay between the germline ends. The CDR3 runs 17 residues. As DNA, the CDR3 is TGTGCCAGCAGCGAGACGGGTCGGTCGGCCTCTGGAAACACCATATATTTT. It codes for CASSETGRSASGNTIYF.

In nucleotides, the CDR3 is TGCGCCAGCAGCAGAATTCAGGGCTCCTACAATGAGCAGTTCTTC. Its protein is CASSRIQGSYNEQFF. The chain combines TRBV5-1 with TRBJ2-1, with a possible D match to TRBD1 (5 bases). Germline-derived CDR1 and CDR2 are SGHRS and YFSETQ. The CDR3 runs to 15 residues. The V gene lost 4 bases and the J gene lost 0 bases, with 11 bases spanning the gap.

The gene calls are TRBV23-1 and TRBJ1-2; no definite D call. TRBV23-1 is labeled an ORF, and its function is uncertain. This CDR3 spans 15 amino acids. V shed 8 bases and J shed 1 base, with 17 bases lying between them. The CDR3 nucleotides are TGCGCCAGCGGAGGACCCCAGGAAATTAACTATGGCTACACCTTC. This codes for CASGGPQEINYGYTF.

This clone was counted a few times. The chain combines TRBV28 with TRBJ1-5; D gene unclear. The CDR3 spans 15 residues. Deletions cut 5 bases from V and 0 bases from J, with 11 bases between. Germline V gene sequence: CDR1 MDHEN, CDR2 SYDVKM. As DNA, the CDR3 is TGTGCCAGCAGTGTGAGGGAGAATAGCAATCAGCCCCAGCATTTT. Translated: CASSVRENSNQPQHF.

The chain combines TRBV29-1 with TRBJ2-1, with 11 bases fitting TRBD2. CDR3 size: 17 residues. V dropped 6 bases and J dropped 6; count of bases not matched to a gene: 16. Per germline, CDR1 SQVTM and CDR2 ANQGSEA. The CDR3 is CSVLGILAGGEGNEQFF. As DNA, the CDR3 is TGCAGCGTCCTGGGGATTTTAGCGGGAGGGGAAGGCAATGAGCAGTTCTTC.

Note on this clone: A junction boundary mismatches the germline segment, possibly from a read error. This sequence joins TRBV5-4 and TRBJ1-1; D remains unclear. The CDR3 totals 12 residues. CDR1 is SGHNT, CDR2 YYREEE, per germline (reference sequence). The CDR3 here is CASRSTRSETFF. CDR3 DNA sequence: TGTGCCAGCAGGAGCACCCGATCTGAAACTTTCTTT.